This T cell receptor (beta chain) was sequenced for a study of blood T cells in healthy people across ages. Note on this clonotype: Its antigen remains unknown.

Each donor's blood draw was 8.5 to 10 milliliters of peripheral blood. The CDR3 totals 14 residues. Germline-derived CDR1 and CDR2 are SGHRS and YFSETQ. The ends were cut back, 4 bases at V and 0 bases at J, with 10 bases in the middle. A second PCR of 7 to 11 cycles used a sample-barcoded 5' primer and a J-beta primer mix. The template-switch adaptor, which had 12 random nucleotides, put a tag on each cDNA molecule. Using its own MiXCR run on the 5' RACE reads, TCRdb lists one record per CDR3 protein. The sample has 1.5 million to 2 million distinct CDR3 sequences; about 28% are singletons. Overall study findings and caveats: Diversity was higher, and naive CD4+ cells more numerous, in long-lived donors than in aged donors.

Sequencing used blood. V is TRBV5-1 and J is TRBJ1-1; D is possibly TRBD1 (5 bases). The receptor comes from a woman aged 25-40 years in good health. The CDR3 DNA reads TGCGCCAGCAGCCCCTCGACAGTGAACACTGAAGCTTTCTTT. Translating it yields CASSPSTVNTEAFF.